The present entry profiles one T cell receptor beta chain with its context. The target antigen is unknown. This CDR3 spans 17 amino acids. V was trimmed by 4 bases and J by 2 bases, leaving 15 bases between them. The V gene's germline CDR1 is KGHSH and CDR2 LQKENI. The data were taken from a study of cytomegalovirus exposure and HLA in healthy donors. The study's findings and limits: There were over 150 TCR beta chains listed as cytomegalovirus-associated. Because they were indistinguishable, some V segments, including TRBV6-2 and TRBV6-3, were excluded. Trimming of TCR beta V- and J-genes showed a link, identified in a later analysis, to a missense DCLRE1C variant.

In the PCR, 60 Vbeta and 13 Jbeta primers were used. The data were produced by immunoSEQ multiplex PCR, yet TCRdb's version contains in-frame clones alone and is incomplete. The sample has fewer than 150,000 clones; around 68% are singletons. This TCR came from a woman in her 40s in good health and CMV-seropositive. Material: PBMCs. The V call is TRBV18, the J call TRBJ2-6, with D possibly being TRBD1 (5 bases). DNA of the CDR3: TGTGCCAGCTCACAGGGGCAGATTCGGGCTGGGGCCAACGTCCTGACTTTC. It is translated as CASSQGQIRAGANVLTF.